The 27 T cell receptor beta chains below come from one sample, sequenced in a study of identical twins. Each CDR3 protein gets one entry after TCRdb re-called the 5' RACE reads with MiXCR. The table has about 890,000 distinct CDR3 sequences, roughly an eighth seen once. This sample also belongs to another study, concerning yellow fever vaccine responses in identical twins.

The sample taken for sequencing was PBMCs. These receptors were obtained from a woman younger than 30 in good health.

In its sample, this clonotype was seen a few times. J is TRBJ1-6 and V is TRBV20-1; 7 nucleotides agree with TRBD1. With V trimmed by 3 bases and J by 5 bases, 7 bases remained unmatched. The germline V gene has CDR1 DFQATT and CDR2 SNEGSKA (reference sequence). The CDR3 consists of 15 residues. The CDR3 DNA reads TGCAGTGCTAGGCCCATTCAGGGGGATAATTCACCCCTCCACTTT. Encoded protein: CSARPIQGDNSPLHF.

This sequence joins TRBV11-2 and TRBJ2-1, with 7 bases matching TRBD2. Germline CDR1 SGHAT, CDR2 FQNNGV. This CDR3 is 16 amino acids long. The V segment lost 1 base and the J segment 6 bases; nucleotides outside the gene matches: 9. The CDR3 nucleotides are TGTGCCAGCAGCTTAGTTGTGGGAGGGCCCATCAATGAGCAGTTCTTC. As protein: CASSLVVGGPINEQFF.

This clonotype was seen a handful of times. The chain joins TRBV15 to TRBJ2-3; D ambiguous. Trimming pared 3 bases from V and 0 bases from J, leaving 13 bases between. The CDR3 has 16 amino acids. The germline V gene has CDR1 LNHNV and CDR2 YYDKDF (reference sequence). CDR3 region: CATSSSFWASTDTQYF. CDR3 DNA sequence: TGTGCCACCAGCAGCTCCTTTTGGGCAAGCACAGATACGCAGTATTTT. The whole variable domain, remainder taken from reference TRBV15 and TRBJ2-3, is DAMVIQNPRYQVTQFGKPVTLSCSQTLNHNVMYWYQQKSSQAPKLLFHYYDKDFNNEADTPDNFQSRRPNTSFCFLDIRSPGLGDTAMYLCATSSSFWASTDTQYFGPGTRLTVL.

There are many counts of this clonotype. CDR3 DNA sequence: TGCGCCAGCAGCTTGGAACTAGCGGGGGGCTCGGCCGCAGATACGCAGTATTTT. It is translated as CASSLELAGGSAADTQYF. The rearrangement links TRBV5-1 to TRBJ2-3, with 12 bases matching TRBD2. V lost 0 bases to trimming and J lost 4 bases; unmatched junction nucleotides: 9. The CDR3 consists of 18 residues. From germline, CDR1 is SGHRS and CDR2 YFSETQ.

This clonotype was observed at least ten times. The chain links TRBV25-1 to TRBJ1-1; D call uncertain. Trimming stripped 8 bases from V and 2 bases from J, with 15 bases between. Germline V gene lookup returns CDR1 MGHDK and CDR2 SYGVNS. This CDR3 contains 14 residues. In DNA form, the CDR3 reads TGTGCCAGCCAGGCGAGAACCGATAACACTGAAGCTTTCTTT. Translated, it gives CASQARTDNTEAFF.

The genes are TRBV28 and TRBJ2-7; 9 bases line up with TRBD2. This CDR3 region has 16 residues. Unmatched junction bases numbered 12, after V lost 7 bases and J lost 2 bases. Germline CDR1 reads MDHEN; CDR2 reads SYDVKM. The CDR3 sequence is CASTLGGGRAAYEQYF. The CDR3 DNA follows: TGTGCCAGCACTCTTGGGGGCGGGAGGGCCGCCTACGAGCAGTACTTC.

The V and J genes are TRBV2 and TRBJ2-1, with a possible D match to TRBD2 (6 bases). CDR3 size: 15 residues. Germline loops: CDR1 SNHLY, CDR2 FYNNEI. V was pared by 3 bases and J by 4 bases, with 13 bases between. CDR3 DNA: TGTGCCAGCAGTGATGACGGGAGTGGATACAATGAGCAGTTCTTC. This gives the protein CASSDDGSGYNEQFF.

This rearrangement joins TRBV13 to TRBJ2-7; D gene unclear. The CDR3 consists of 14 residues. Looked up from germline, CDR1 is PRHDT and CDR2 is FYEKMQ (reference sequence). Deletions cut 5 bases from V and 3 bases from J, with 14 bases between. CDR3 in amino acids: CASSASGMVYEQYF. The CDR3 region has the DNA TGTGCCAGCAGCGCCTCCGGTATGGTCTACGAGCAGTACTTC.

This clonotype was observed a few times. This chain's CDR3 is CASSLGAVPLETQYF. CDR3 DNA sequence: TGTGCCAGCAGCTTAGGAGCTGTACCGTTGGAGACCCAGTACTTC. The V and J genes are TRBV5-5 and TRBJ2-5; D not resolved. Looked up from germline, CDR1 is SGHKS and CDR2 is YYEKEE (reference sequence). The CDR3 totals 15 residues. V lost 2 bases to trimming and J lost 5 bases, with 16 bases between them.

The V and J genes are TRBV5-1 and TRBJ1-5; 10 bases are shared with TRBD1. This CDR3 has 17 residues. Per germline, CDR1 SGHRS and CDR2 YFSETQ. Unmatched junction bases numbered 7, after V lost 0 bases and J lost 4 bases. This CDR3 is CASSLGGTGAKNQPQHF. The CDR3 DNA follows: TGCGCCAGCAGCTTGGGAGGGACAGGGGCTAAGAATCAGCCCCAGCATTTT.

V gene TRBV28 combines with J gene TRBJ2-7, with 11 nucleotides matching TRBD1. From germline, CDR1 is MDHEN and CDR2 SYDVKM. This CDR3 spans 15 amino acids. Trimming removed 5 bases from V and 7 bases from J; junction bases left unmatched: 10. The CDR3 bases are TGTGCCAGCAGTACCGGCGGGACAGGGGGGCGAGAGCAGTACTTC. The encoded protein is CASSTGGTGGREQYF.

This clonotype was observed at least ten times. The chain recombines TRBV11-3 with TRBJ2-1, with 12 bases matching TRBD1. After removal of 4 bases from V and 9 bases from J, the junction contained 13 bases not matched to a gene. Germline assignment: CDR1 SGHNT and CDR2 YENEEA. This CDR3 region has 17 residues. The CDR3 bases are TGTGCCAGCAGCTCCTCGGGACAGGGGGCATACGTAAGTGAGCAGTTCTTC. Translated, it gives CASSSSGQGAYVSEQFF.

Many counts were recorded for this clonotype. The V and J genes are TRBV5-1 and TRBJ2-1; 8 bases map to TRBD2. CDR1 and CDR2 from the germline V gene are SGHRS and YFSETQ. With V trimmed by 6 bases and J by 8 bases, 7 bases remained unmatched. The CDR3 is made up of 13 amino acids. This CDR3 reads CASTLRGGDEQFF. In DNA, the CDR3 is TGCGCCAGCACCCTTCGGGGGGGGGATGAGCAGTTCTTC.

This clonotype showed up just a few times. The J gene is TRBJ2-2, the V gene TRBV5-1; TRBD2 matches at 11 bases. With 0 bases clipped from V and 4 bases from J, the junction kept 11 bases outside the gene matches. Germline CDR1 and CDR2: SGHRS and YFSETQ. The CDR3 covers 19 residues. The CDR3 is CASSLGRGGLAASTGELFF. The DNA of the CDR3 is TGCGCCAGCAGCTTGGGCCGGGGGGGACTAGCGGCCTCCACCGGGGAGCTGTTTTTT.

V usage is TRBV10-3 and J usage is TRBJ2-2; D gene unclear. The CDR3 loop spans 13 amino acids. Germline CDR1 ENHRY, CDR2 SYGVKD. The V gene lost 5 bases and the J gene lost 7 bases, with 11 bases spanning the gap. The CDR3 here is CAISREVLGELFF. The DNA of the CDR3 is TGTGCCATCAGTAGAGAAGTCCTCGGGGAGCTGTTTTTT.

The J gene is TRBJ2-7, the V gene TRBV2; perhaps TRBD2 as D (5 bases). This CDR3 is built from 17 residues. Per the germline V gene, CDR1 is SNHLY and CDR2 is FYNNEI. V dropped 6 bases and J dropped 2 bases, with 23 bases sitting between them. This chain's CDR3 is CASSPGLEAKRAYEQYF. The DNA of the CDR3 is TGTGCCAGCAGCCCGGGCTTGGAGGCGAAGCGAGCCTACGAGCAGTACTTC. Full variable domain (remainder filled in from reference TRBV2 and TRBJ2-7): EPEVTQTPSHQVTQMGQEVILRCVPISNHLYFYWYRQILGQKVEFLVSFYNNEISEKSEIFDDQFSVERPDGSNFTLKIRSTKLEDSAMYFCASSPGLEAKRAYEQYFGPGTRLTVT.

The chain employs TRBV7-9 and TRBJ1-1, with D perhaps matching TRBD1 (6 bases). CDR3 size: 14 residues. Germline V gene lookup returns CDR1 SEHNR and CDR2 FQNEAQ (reference sequence). Trimming took 7 bases from V and 0 from J, leaving 12 bases between them. CDR3 coding DNA: TGTGCCAGCACCCAGACAGGAATGAACACTGAAGCTTTCTTT. Translated: CASTQTGMNTEAFF.

This clonotype was seen a handful of times. The chain employs TRBV6-2 or TRBV6-3 and TRBJ2-1; 7 bases are a match to TRBD2. This CDR3 comprises 16 residues. Germline CDR1 and CDR2: MNHEY and SVGEGT. J gave up 3 bases and V 5 bases, and 10 bases lay outside the gene matches. The CDR3 sequence is CASSLHVGGVYNEQFF. The CDR3 DNA is TGTGCCAGCAGTCTACATGTTGGGGGGGTCTACAATGAGCAGTTCTTC.

This clonotype turned up a few times. The CDR3 DNA is TGTGCCTCTCAGGGGGCGAAAGACACTGAAGCTTTCTTT. This codes for CASQGAKDTEAFF. This sequence joins TRBV24-1 and TRBJ1-1; 8 bases fit TRBD1. CDR3 length equals 13 residues. From germline, CDR1 is KGHDR and CDR2 SFDVKD. The trim removed 12 bases at V and 3 bases at J, leaving 8 bases unmatched.

The V gene is TRBV24-1, the J gene TRBJ2-2; D remains ambiguous. Per the germline V gene, CDR1 is KGHDR and CDR2 is SFDVKD. The CDR3 totals 13 residues. Trimming pared 0 bases from V and 7 bases from J, leaving 5 bases between. The CDR3 nucleotides are TGTGCCACCAGTGATTTGCACCACGGGGAGCTGTTTTTT. This sequence encodes CATSDLHHGELFF.

This clonotype was observed a single time. In nucleotides, the CDR3 is TGTGCCAGCGGGCGGGAGTGGAGATACGAGCAGTACTTC. This codes for CASGREWRYEQYF. The chain joins TRBV27 to TRBJ2-7, with 7 bases matching TRBD2. Germline V gene sequence: CDR1 MNHEY, CDR2 SMNVEV (reference sequence). CDR3 size: 13 residues. The V gene end was trimmed by 8 bases and the J gene end by 4 bases; junction bases not matched to a gene: 8.

In its sample, this clonotype was seen a few times. V is TRBV7-9 and J is TRBJ2-3; 12 nucleotides agree with TRBD2. Looked up from germline, CDR1 is SEHNR and CDR2 is FQNEAQ (reference sequence). V was pared by 7 bases and J by 9 bases, with 5 bases of the junction left unmatched. The CDR3 is made up of 13 amino acids. The CDR3 sequence: CASTSSGRDTQYF. CDR3 DNA sequence: TGTGCCAGCACCTCTAGCGGGAGGGACACGCAGTATTTT.

The chain employs TRBV6-5 and TRBJ2-6; 12 nucleotides align to TRBD2. Trimming took 2 bases from V and 2 from J; bases not matched to a gene: 4. Germline V lookup: CDR1 MNHEY, CDR2 SVGAGI. The CDR3 spans 18 residues. CDR3 nucleotides: TGTGCCAGCAGTTACGACGGACTAGCGGGAACTGGGGCCAACGTCCTGACTTTC. Translation: CASSYDGLAGTGANVLTF.

The V call is TRBV20-1, the J call TRBJ2-2; the D gene is possibly TRBD2 (6 bases). Trimming removed 2 bases at V and 6 bases at J, with 13 bases between. The CDR3 has 14 residues. Germline-derived CDR1 and CDR2 are DFQATT and SNEGSKA (reference sequence). The CDR3 sequence: CSARMGGSAGELFF. CDR3 coding DNA: TGCAGTGCTAGAATGGGGGGAAGCGCCGGGGAGCTGTTTTTT.

This clonotype was detected ten times or more. V usage is TRBV9 and J usage is TRBJ2-7; 8 nucleotides match TRBD1. CDR1 SGDLS and CDR2 YYNGEE come from the germline V gene. The trim removed 2 bases at V and 4 bases at J, leaving 5 bases unmatched. This CDR3 contains 14 residues. The CDR3 nucleotides are TGTGCCAGCAGCGTTACAGGGGGACCTTACGAGCAGTACTTC. As protein: CASSVTGGPYEQYF.

This clonotype was recorded a few times. The J gene is TRBJ2-1, the V gene TRBV2; 8 nucleotides align to TRBD1. This CDR3 contains 15 residues. V lost 3 bases to trimming and J lost 3 bases; unmatched junction nucleotides: 4. The germline V gene encodes CDR1 SNHLY and CDR2 FYNNEI. In DNA form, the CDR3 reads TGTGCCAGCAGTGAGGCCGGGACAGGCTACAATGAGCAGTTCTTC. This encodes CASSEAGTGYNEQFF.

The rearrangement joins TRBV6-5 to TRBJ2-1, with D maybe TRBD1 (7 bases). This CDR3 spans 18 amino acids. V was trimmed by 3 bases and J by 7 bases, leaving 25 bases between them. Germline V CDR1 and CDR2: MNHEY, SVGAGI. In DNA form, the CDR3 reads TGTGCCAGCAGTTATCAGAACAGGGGCTTATCAGGAGGGAATGAGCAGTTCTTC. Amino acids: CASSYQNRGLSGGNEQFF.